Listed below are T cell receptor beta chains from one sample, sequenced in a study of response to subunit inactivated influenza vaccine. TCRdb re-called the RT-PCR reads with MiXCR, one entry per CDR3 protein. The data hold about 520,000 distinct CDR3 sequences, with roughly 9.7% observed a single time. The specimen was PBMCs from blood, collected 40 to 50 days after vaccination. These receptors all come from a man aged 45-65 years who received an inactivated influenza vaccine. CDR3s leave out the opening cysteine and the closing phenylalanine or tryptophan. A D gene is named only where the DNA matches it firmly. Rows may omit the clone size; those that give it use once, few, many or a size class.

clone size: many
J gene: TRBJ2-1
V gene: TRBV7-2
D gene: NA
CDR3 protein: ASSLTAGKHNEQF

clone size: many
J gene: TRBJ2-4
V gene: TRBV20-1
D gene: NA
CDR3 protein: SARDEILGAKNIQY

clone size: few
J gene: TRBJ1-1
V gene: TRBV12-3/TRBV12-4
D gene: NA
CDR3 protein: ASSLKGRNTEAF

clone size: NA
J gene: TRBJ2-5
V gene: TRBV9
D gene: NA
CDR3 protein: ASSVSSRQETQY

clone size: NA
J gene: TRBJ2-3
V gene: TRBV11-2
D gene: TRBD2
CDR3 protein: ASSSGGGQTVDTQY

clone size: NA
J gene: TRBJ2-3
V gene: TRBV20-1
D gene: TRBD2
CDR3 protein: SAPLTSGRTDTQY

clone size: many
J gene: TRBJ1-6
V gene: TRBV12-3/TRBV12-4
D gene: NA
CDR3 protein: ASTQSTSVPLH

clone size: NA
J gene: TRBJ2-5
V gene: TRBV5-3
D gene: NA
CDR3 protein: ARGIGIAQETQY

clone size: few
J gene: TRBJ2-4
V gene: TRBV12-3/TRBV12-4
D gene: NA
CDR3 protein: ASSLGTGFLAKNIQY

clone size: NA
J gene: TRBJ2-3
V gene: TRBV28
D gene: TRBD2
CDR3 protein: ASSLPGHGLASSTDTQY

clone size: NA
J gene: TRBJ2-3
V gene: TRBV15
D gene: NA
CDR3 protein: ATRLGSTDTQY

clone size: many
J gene: TRBJ2-1
V gene: TRBV6-4
D gene: NA
CDR3 protein: ASSDWRGGEQF

clone size: few
J gene: TRBJ2-7
V gene: TRBV27
D gene: TRBD2
CDR3 protein: ASSLVAGDFYEQY

clone size: few
J gene: TRBJ2-7
V gene: TRBV15
D gene: NA
CDR3 protein: ATSRDGARELYEQY

clone size: few
J gene: TRBJ2-3
V gene: TRBV12-3/TRBV12-4
D gene: NA
CDR3 protein: ASSLLERDTQY

clone size: few
J gene: TRBJ2-1
V gene: TRBV7-9
D gene: NA
CDR3 protein: ASSREGGPLNEQF

clone size: many
J gene: TRBJ2-2
V gene: TRBV29-1
D gene: NA
CDR3 protein: SVVAGTGELF

clone size: few
J gene: TRBJ2-1
V gene: TRBV7-2
D gene: TRBD2
CDR3 protein: ARAGGPHNEQF

clone size: many
J gene: TRBJ2-2
V gene: TRBV12-3/TRBV12-4
D gene: TRBD2
CDR3 protein: ASSPSGGGTGELF

clone size: few
J gene: TRBJ1-5
V gene: TRBV20-1
D gene: NA
CDR3 protein: SARTWGGNQPQH

clone size: NA
J gene: TRBJ2-3
V gene: TRBV4-1
D gene: TRBD2
CDR3 protein: ASSLSPGLAGGTDTQY

clone size: NA
J gene: TRBJ1-1
V gene: TRBV3-1
D gene: NA
CDR3 protein: ASSYYGANTEAF

clone size: few
J gene: TRBJ2-1
V gene: TRBV18
D gene: NA
CDR3 protein: ASSPPHLGEQF

clone size: many
J gene: TRBJ2-7
V gene: TRBV7-8
D gene: TRBD1
CDR3 protein: ASSLAPGQGYEQY

clone size: NA
J gene: TRBJ1-2
V gene: TRBV20-1
D gene: TRBD1
CDR3 protein: STRQGHYGYT

clone size: few
J gene: TRBJ2-1
V gene: TRBV11-1
D gene: TRBD2
CDR3 protein: ASSFGTSGKKPYNEQF

clone size: many
J gene: TRBJ2-7
V gene: TRBV20-1
D gene: TRBD2
CDR3 protein: SASQRDTYEQY

clone size: few
J gene: TRBJ2-1
V gene: TRBV20-1
D gene: NA
CDR3 protein: SARVSGPRSNEQF

clone size: few
J gene: TRBJ2-1
V gene: TRBV20-1
D gene: TRBD2
CDR3 protein: SAAGVYQGEQF

clone size: NA
J gene: TRBJ1-2
V gene: TRBV29-1
D gene: NA
CDR3 protein: SVDPGANYGYT

clone size: few
J gene: TRBJ2-7
V gene: TRBV28
D gene: TRBD2
CDR3 protein: ASTSFLASGPYEQY

clone size: NA
J gene: TRBJ2-1
V gene: TRBV20-1
D gene: NA
CDR3 protein: SALPGHGLDNEQF

clone size: NA
J gene: TRBJ2-3
V gene: TRBV7-2
D gene: NA
CDR3 protein: ASSPQGGLGDTQY

clone size: few
J gene: TRBJ2-5
V gene: TRBV7-2
D gene: NA
CDR3 protein: ASSLGGWYQETQY

clone size: many
J gene: TRBJ2-3
V gene: TRBV27
D gene: NA
CDR3 protein: ASSLSFPALEDTQY

clone size: few
J gene: TRBJ2-7
V gene: TRBV20-1
D gene: NA
CDR3 protein: SAINQGRGTYEQY

clone size: few
J gene: TRBJ1-5
V gene: TRBV6-2/TRBV6-3
D gene: NA
CDR3 protein: ASSFRNYSNQPQH

clone size: few
J gene: TRBJ2-5
V gene: TRBV24-1
D gene: NA
CDR3 protein: ATSDPGGEQETQY

clone size: NA
J gene: TRBJ1-2
V gene: TRBV7-2
D gene: NA
CDR3 protein: ASSQQWQAYGYT

clone size: few
J gene: TRBJ1-4
V gene: TRBV20-1
D gene: NA
CDR3 protein: SAYGQNEKLF

clone size: NA
J gene: TRBJ1-1
V gene: TRBV6-1
D gene: NA
CDR3 protein: ASSPTAREKNTEAF

clone size: NA
J gene: TRBJ2-7
V gene: TRBV10-3
D gene: NA
CDR3 protein: AISESPEGKQY

clone size: NA
J gene: TRBJ2-7
V gene: TRBV25-1
D gene: NA
CDR3 protein: ASSEPASYEQY

clone size: many
J gene: TRBJ1-2
V gene: TRBV29-1
D gene: NA
CDR3 protein: SVEEGGGYGYT